This T cell receptor (beta chain) was sequenced during a study of blood T cell repertoires in COVID-19. CDR1 is SEHNR, CDR2 FQNEAQ, per germline (reference sequence). This CDR3 has 14 amino acids. The V segment lost 1 base and the J segment 8 bases; nucleotides outside the gene matches: 4. The table came from immunoSEQ multiplex PCR; TCRdb's copy has only in-frame clones and leaves some out. The sample yields roughly 150,000 clones, roughly 90% seen once. Sequences were obtained from peripheral blood. This receptor was identified in a man between 60 and 75 years old with acute or convalescent COVID-19. J is TRBJ1-5 and V is TRBV7-9; 8 nucleotides match TRBD1. In nucleotides, the CDR3 is TGTGCCAGCAGCTTAGGGCAGGGGGCGAAGCCCCAGCATTTT. It encodes CASSLGQGAKPQHF.